The 5 T cell receptor beta chains in this list originate from one sample, sequenced in a study of control samples from healthy donors and cancer patients. Profiling relied on immunoSEQ multiplex PCR, and the TCRdb table lists in-frame clones only, not all of them. Of 150,000 to 200,000 clones in the sample, roughly nine tenths are singletons; the top ten hold around 1.5%. Source material: blood. The origin of the receptors is a young man in good health.

The V call is TRBV25-1, the J call TRBJ2-7; a possible D gene is TRBD2 (6 bases). The CDR3 covers 14 residues. In germline, CDR1 is MGHDK, CDR2 SYGVNS. V gave up 1 base and J gave up 3 bases, with 10 bases separating them. In DNA form, the CDR3 reads TGTGCCAGCAGTGAATGGAGTAGCGGCTACGAGCAGTACTTC. The encoded protein is CASSEWSSGYEQYF.

The chain is built from TRBV6-5 and TRBJ1-6, with D possibly TRBD1 on 5 matching bases. Germline V CDR1 and CDR2: MNHEY, SVGAGI. The CDR3 has 14 amino acids. Trimming removed 4 bases from V and 7 bases from J, with 11 bases in between. The CDR3 nucleotides read TGTGCCAGCAGTTTCAGGGCTGTGAATTCACCCCTCCACTTT. It translates to CASSFRAVNSPLHF.

This rearrangement joins TRBV19 to TRBJ1-1, with a possible D match to TRBD1 (5 bases). The germline V gene encodes CDR1 LNHDA and CDR2 SQIVND (reference sequence). V shed 3 bases and J shed 2 bases, with 10 bases lying between them. CDR3 size: 14 residues. Written as DNA, the CDR3 is TGTGCCAGTAGTATTGGGGCCTTTAACACTGAAGCTTTCTTT. Translation: CASSIGAFNTEAFF.

The J gene is TRBJ1-3, the V gene TRBV4-1, with D unresolved. The length of the CDR3 is 17 residues. CDR1 is MGHRA, CDR2 YSYEKL, per germline. V lost 0 bases and J 0 bases, leaving 12 bases between the germline ends. CDR3 loop: CASSQDRGQLSGNTIYF. The DNA for the CDR3 is TGCGCCAGCAGCCAAGATCGAGGGCAGCTCTCTGGAAACACCATATATTTT.

This chain links TRBV24-1 with TRBJ2-6; 7 bases are shared with TRBD1. Germline CDR1 and CDR2: KGHDR and SFDVKD. The CDR3 consists of 15 residues. J lost 2 bases, V lost 3 bases, and 0 bases had no gene match. The DNA for the CDR3 is TGTGCCACCAGTGATGACAGGGCTGGGGCCAACGTCCTGACTTTC. Translation: CATSDDRAGANVLTF.